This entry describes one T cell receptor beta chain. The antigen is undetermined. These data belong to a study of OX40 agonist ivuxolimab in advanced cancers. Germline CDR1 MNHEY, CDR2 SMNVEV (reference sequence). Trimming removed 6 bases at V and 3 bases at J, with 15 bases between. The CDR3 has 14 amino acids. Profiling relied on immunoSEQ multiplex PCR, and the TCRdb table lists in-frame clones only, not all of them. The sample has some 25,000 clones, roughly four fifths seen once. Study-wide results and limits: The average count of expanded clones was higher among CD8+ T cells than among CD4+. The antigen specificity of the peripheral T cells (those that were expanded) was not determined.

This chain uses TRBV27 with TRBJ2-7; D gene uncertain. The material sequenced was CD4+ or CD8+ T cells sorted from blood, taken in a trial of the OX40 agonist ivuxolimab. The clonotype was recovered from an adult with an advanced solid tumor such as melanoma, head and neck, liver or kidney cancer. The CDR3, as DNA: TGTGCCAGCAGGTTAGGGCCGAACTTCTACGAGCAGTACTTC. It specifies CASRLGPNFYEQYF.